This TCR beta chain was observed in a study of blood T cells in healthy people across ages. Next came a second PCR, run for about 6 to 12 cycles, which used a sample-barcoded 5' primer along with a J-beta primer mix. TCRdb itself ran the 5' RACE reads through MiXCR, one entry per CDR3 protein. The sample includes roughly 560,000 distinct CDR3 sequences, under 30% of them seen just once. V lost 0 bases, J lost 6 bases, and 6 bases lay in between. The CDR3 extends over 13 amino acids. Germline CDR1 and CDR2: MNHEY and SMNVEV (reference sequence). This clonotype was detected only a few times. The data also belong to a second study, concerning T cells of mothers and their children.

The sequence was obtained from a boy younger than 18 in good health. The source material was blood. This rearrangement joins TRBV27 to TRBJ1-5; D call uncertain. CDR3 loop: CASSLSVGQPQHF. In DNA, the CDR3 is TGTGCCAGCAGTTTATCAGTGGGTCAGCCCCAGCATTTT.